The clone carrying this T cell receptor (beta chain) was found a few times. Its antigen is currently unknown. TCRdb passed the 5' RACE reads through MiXCR, listing each CDR3 protein once. The sample records roughly 190,000 distinct CDR3 sequences, 10% to 15% being singletons. CDR1 MNHEY and CDR2 SVGAGI come from the germline V gene. Losses at the gene ends were 4 bases for V and 2 bases for J; bases not matched to a gene: 0. The CDR3 runs 14 residues. This sample was included in a study of CD8 T cells in ankylosing spondylitis. Study outcomes and limitations: One TCR beta motif, made up of about 8 highly homologous variants, appeared characteristic of ankylosing spondylitis blood.

The chain employs TRBV6-5 and TRBJ2-7; 12 bases align to TRBD2. The clonotype was recovered from a male donor with ankylosing spondylitis or in good health (not recorded which). Sequencing was carried out using blood, either unsorted or a sorted T cell fraction (not recorded which). The CDR3 region is CASSWTSGAYEQYF. CDR3 nucleotide sequence: TGTGCCAGCAGTTGGACTAGCGGGGCCTACGAGCAGTACTTC.